Reported below is one T cell receptor (beta chain). The data stem from a study of control samples from healthy donors and cancer patients. The germline gives CDR1 SGHRS, CDR2 YFSETQ. Between the trimmed V and J ends, which lost 0 bases and 1 base, there was a span of 7 bases. This CDR3 has 14 residues. Assay: immunoSEQ multiplex PCR; the TCRdb copy retains only in-frame clones and omits some. The sample carries under 200,000 clones, roughly 91% recorded once. The rearrangement uses TRBV5-1 and TRBJ2-5; D call uncertain. Sequencing was done on a sample of blood. The receptor was derived from a woman in her thirties in good health. The CDR3 is CASSLDSAQETQYF. CDR3 nucleotide sequence: TGCGCCAGCAGCTTGGACAGTGCCCAAGAGACCCAGTACTTC.